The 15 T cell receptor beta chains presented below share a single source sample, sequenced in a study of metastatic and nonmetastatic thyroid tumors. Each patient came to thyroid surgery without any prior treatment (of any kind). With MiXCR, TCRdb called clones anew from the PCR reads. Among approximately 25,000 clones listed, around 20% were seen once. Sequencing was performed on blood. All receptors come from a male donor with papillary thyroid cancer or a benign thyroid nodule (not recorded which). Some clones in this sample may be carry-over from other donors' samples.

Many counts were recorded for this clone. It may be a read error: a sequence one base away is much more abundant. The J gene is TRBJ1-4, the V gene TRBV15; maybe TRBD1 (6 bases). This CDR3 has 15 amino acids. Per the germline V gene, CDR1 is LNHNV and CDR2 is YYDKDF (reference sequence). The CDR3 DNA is TGTGCCGCCAGTCGAGGGGGGAGGAGTGGTGAAAAACTGTTTTTT. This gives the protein CAASRGGRSGEKLFF.

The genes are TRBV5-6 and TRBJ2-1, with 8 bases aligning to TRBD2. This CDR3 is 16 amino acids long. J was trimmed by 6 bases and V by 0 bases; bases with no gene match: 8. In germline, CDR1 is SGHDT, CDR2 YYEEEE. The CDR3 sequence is CASSLVNGGAGNEQFF. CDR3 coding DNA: TGTGCCAGCAGCTTGGTTAACGGGGGGGCCGGCAATGAGCAGTTCTTC.

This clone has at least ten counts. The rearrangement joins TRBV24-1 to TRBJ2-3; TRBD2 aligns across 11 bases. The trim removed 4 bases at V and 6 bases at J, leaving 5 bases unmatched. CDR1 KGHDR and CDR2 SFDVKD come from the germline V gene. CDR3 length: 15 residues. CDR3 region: CATSELTSGMDTQYF. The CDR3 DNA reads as TGTGCCACCAGTGAACTGACTAGCGGGATGGATACGCAGTATTTT.

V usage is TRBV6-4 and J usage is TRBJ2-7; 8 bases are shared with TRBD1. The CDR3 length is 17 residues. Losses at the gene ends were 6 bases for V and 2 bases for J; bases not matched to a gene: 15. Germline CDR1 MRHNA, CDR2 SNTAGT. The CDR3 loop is CASRATITRTGTYEQYF. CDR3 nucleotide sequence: TGTGCCAGCAGAGCCACGATTACCCGGACAGGGACCTACGAGCAGTACTTC.

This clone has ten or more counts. The CDR3 DNA reads TGTGCCAGCAGCTTAGCCCCAGCAAGTTATGGCTACACCTTC. Protein product: CASSLAPASYGYTF. This chain joins TRBV11-3 and TRBJ1-2; no definite D call. Looked up from germline, CDR1 is SGHNT and CDR2 is YENEEA. Trimming took off 1 base at V and 5 bases at J, with 11 bases between the two ends. This CDR3 is built from 14 residues.

CDR3 protein: CASSPPTPADTQYF. In nucleotides, the CDR3 is TGTGCCAGCTCACCACCGACACCGGCAGATACGCAGTATTTT. The chain links TRBV18 to TRBJ2-3; D is unresolved. V was cut by 0 bases and J by 4 bases, with 8 bases left in between. Germline V gene lookup returns CDR1 KGHSH and CDR2 LQKENI. This CDR3 is built from 14 residues. Full variable domain (remainder filled in from reference TRBV18 and TRBJ2-3): NAGVMQNPRHLVRRRGQEARLRCSPMKGHSHVYWYRQLPEEGLKFMVYLQKENIIDESGMPKERFSAEFPKEGPSILRIQQVVRGDSAAYFCASSPPTPADTQYFGPGTRLTVL.

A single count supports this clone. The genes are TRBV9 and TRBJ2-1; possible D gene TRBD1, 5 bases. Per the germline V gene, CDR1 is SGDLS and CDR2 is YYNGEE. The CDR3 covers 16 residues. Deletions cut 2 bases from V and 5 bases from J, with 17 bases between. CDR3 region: CASSVGERLDNNEQFF. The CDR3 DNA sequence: TGTGCCAGCAGCGTCGGAGAACGGCTGGACAACAATGAGCAGTTCTTC.

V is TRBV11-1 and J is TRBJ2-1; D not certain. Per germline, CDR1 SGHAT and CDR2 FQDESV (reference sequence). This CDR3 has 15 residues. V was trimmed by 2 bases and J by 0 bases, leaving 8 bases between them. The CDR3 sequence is CASSLLGPSYNEQFF. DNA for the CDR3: TGTGCCAGCAGCTTACTAGGACCCTCCTACAATGAGCAGTTCTTC.

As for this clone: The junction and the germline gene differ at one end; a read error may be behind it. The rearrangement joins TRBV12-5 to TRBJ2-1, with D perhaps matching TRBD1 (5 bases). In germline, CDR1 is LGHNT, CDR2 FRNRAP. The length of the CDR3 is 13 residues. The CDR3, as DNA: TGTGCTAGTGTTTTGGTCGACAGCAATGAGCAGTTATTC. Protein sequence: CASVLVDSNEQLF.

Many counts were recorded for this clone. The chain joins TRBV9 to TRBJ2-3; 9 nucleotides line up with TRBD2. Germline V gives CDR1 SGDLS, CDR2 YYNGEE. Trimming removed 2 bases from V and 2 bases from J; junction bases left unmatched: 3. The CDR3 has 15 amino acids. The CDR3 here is CASSVSGGYTDTQYF. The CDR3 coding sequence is TGTGCCAGCAGCGTTAGCGGGGGTTACACAGATACGCAGTATTTT.

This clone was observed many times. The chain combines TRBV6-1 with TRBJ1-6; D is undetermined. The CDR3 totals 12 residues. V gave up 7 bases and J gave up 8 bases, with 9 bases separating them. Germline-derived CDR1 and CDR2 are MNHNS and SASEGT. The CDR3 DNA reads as TGTGCCAGCACACTGGTGGATTCACCCCTCCACTTT. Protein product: CASTLVDSPLHF.

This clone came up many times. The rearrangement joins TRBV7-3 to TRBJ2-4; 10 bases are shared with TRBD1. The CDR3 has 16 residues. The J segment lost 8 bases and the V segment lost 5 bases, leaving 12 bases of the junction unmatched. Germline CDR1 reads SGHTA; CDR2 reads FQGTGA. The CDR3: CASSPSPMGQGHIQYF. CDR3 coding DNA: TGTGCCAGCAGCCCCTCCCCAATGGGACAGGGGCACATTCAGTACTTC.

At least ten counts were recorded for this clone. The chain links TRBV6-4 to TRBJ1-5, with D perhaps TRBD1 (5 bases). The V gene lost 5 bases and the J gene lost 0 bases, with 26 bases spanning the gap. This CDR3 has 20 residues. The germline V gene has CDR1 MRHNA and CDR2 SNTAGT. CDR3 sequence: CASSRPATRESLNSNQPQHF. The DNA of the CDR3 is TGTGCCAGCAGTCGACCCGCGACCAGGGAATCACTCAATAGCAATCAGCCCCAGCATTTT.

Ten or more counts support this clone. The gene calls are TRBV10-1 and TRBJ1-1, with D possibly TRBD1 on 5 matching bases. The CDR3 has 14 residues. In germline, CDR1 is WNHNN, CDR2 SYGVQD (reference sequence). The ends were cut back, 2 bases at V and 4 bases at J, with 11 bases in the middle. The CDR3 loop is CASSEQRGGTEAFF. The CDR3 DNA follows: TGCGCCAGCAGTGAGCAACGTGGGGGCACTGAAGCTTTCTTT.

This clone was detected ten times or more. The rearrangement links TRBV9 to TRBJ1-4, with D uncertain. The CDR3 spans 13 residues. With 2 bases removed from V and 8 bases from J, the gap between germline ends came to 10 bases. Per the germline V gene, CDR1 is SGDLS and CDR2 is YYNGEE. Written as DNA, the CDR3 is TGTGCCAGCAGCGTTTCAGGTGGGGAAAAACTGTTTTTT. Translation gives CASSVSGGEKLFF.